This is a list of T cell receptor beta chains from one sample in a study of cytomegalovirus exposure and HLA in healthy donors. Data came from immunoSEQ multiplex PCR; TCRdb stores just in-frame clones and leaves some out. The table records roughly 190,000 clones, about 81% of them present only once. Sequencing was done on a sample of PBMCs. Every receptor here comes from a man younger than 35 in good health and CMV-seronegative. Each CDR3 is given with its conserved first and last residue. A D gene is named only where the DNA matches it firmly. Rows may omit the clone size; those that give it use once, few, many or a size class.

cdr3_nt	cdr3_aa	clone_size	v_call	j_call	d_call
TGTGCCAGTAGTTTTCGTGACAGGCCAGCATACGAGCAGTACTTC	CASSFRDRPAYEQYF	NA	TRBV19	TRBJ2-7	NA
TGTGCCAGCAGTTTAGGACAGCACGGCTACACCTTC	CASSLGQHGYTF	NA	TRBV28	TRBJ1-2	NA
TGTGCCAGCAGGGGGACAGACTCCCCCTACGAGCAGTACTTC	CASRGTDSPYEQYF	once	TRBV6-1	TRBJ2-7	TRBD1
TGTGCCAGCAGCCTTTGGCTAGCGAGCGCAGATACGCAGTATTTT	CASSLWLASADTQYF	NA	TRBV13	TRBJ2-3	NA
TGTGCCAGCACCCCGCGGGGTGGTAGCGGGGCCTACGAGCAGTACTTC	CASTPRGGSGAYEQYF	NA	TRBV5-6	TRBJ2-7	TRBD2
TGTGCCAGCACCTCCTGGGCAGGGAGCAATCAGCCCCAGCATTTT	CASTSWAGSNQPQHF	NA	TRBV27	TRBJ1-5	NA
TGCGCCAGCAGCGATGGACTAGCGGGGGGGTACAATGAGCAGTTCTTC	CASSDGLAGGYNEQFF	NA	TRBV10-1	TRBJ2-1	TRBD2
TGCGCCAGCAGCCAAAAAGGGACAGTTCAAGAGACCCAGTACTTC	CASSQKGTVQETQYF	NA	TRBV4-1	TRBJ2-5	TRBD1
TGCGCCAGCAGCCAAACAAACACACGCACAGATACGCAGTATTTT	CASSQTNTRTDTQYF	NA	TRBV4-3	TRBJ2-3	NA
TGTGCCAGCAGTGAATACAGGGAGGATCAGCCCCAGCATTTT	CASSEYREDQPQHF	NA	TRBV25-1	TRBJ1-5	NA
TGTGCCAGCAAAACAGGGGGCGCTGACTATGGCTACACCTTC	CASKTGGADYGYTF	once	TRBV7-2	TRBJ1-2	TRBD1
TGTGCCAGCAGCTCGGTGAGGACAGGAAGGACTGGGGCCAACGTCCTGACTTTC	CASSSVRTGRTGANVLTF	NA	TRBV7-9	TRBJ2-6	TRBD1
TGTGCCAGTAGTACCCGCCAGGGAAACACCATATATTTT	CASSTRQGNTIYF	NA	TRBV19	TRBJ1-3	NA
TGTGCCAGCGGGAGACTAGCGGAGTACAATGAGCAGTTCTTC	CASGRLAEYNEQFF	NA	TRBV6-1	TRBJ2-1	TRBD2
TGTGCCAGCAGTCTACAGGGACAGGGGCTACTAGAGCAGTACTTC	CASSLQGQGLLEQYF	NA	TRBV27	TRBJ2-7	TRBD1
TGTGCCAGCAGAGGGGCAGCCCTGTATGGCTACACCTTC	CASRGAALYGYTF	NA	TRBV6-1	TRBJ1-2	NA
TGTGCCAGCAGGGTGACAGGATTTAGTCCTAGTGGCTACACCTTC	CASRVTGFSPSGYTF	NA	TRBV2	TRBJ1-2	NA
TGTGCCAGCAGCCGCTCTGGGGCCAACGTCCTGACTTTC	CASSRSGANVLTF	NA	TRBV2	TRBJ2-6	NA
TGTGCCAGCAGCTTAGGGGGACAGGGTATCTGGAATGAGCAGTTCTTC	CASSLGGQGIWNEQFF	few	TRBV7-9	TRBJ2-1	TRBD1
TGTGCCAGCAGCTTAGGCTCCAGCGGGGAGCTGTTTTTT	CASSLGSSGELFF	NA	TRBV7-3	TRBJ2-2	NA
TGTGCCAGCACCCCGGGACAGGGAAAAAACATTCAGTACTTC	CASTPGQGKNIQYF	NA	TRBV28	TRBJ2-4	TRBD1
TGTGCCAGCAAGGCCTTGGGACAGGGACAAGGTGAGCAGTTCTTC	CASKALGQGQGEQFF	NA	TRBV6-4	TRBJ2-1	TRBD1
TGTGCCAGCAGTTGGGGACAGAATGAGCAGTTCTTC	CASSWGQNEQFF	NA	TRBV6-5	TRBJ2-1	TRBD1
TGTGCCAGCAGCTTCTCCCGGGACGAGCAGTACTTC	CASSFSRDEQYF	NA	TRBV7-9	TRBJ2-7	NA
TGCAGTGCTAGCGGGAGTTACGAGCAGTACTTC	CSASGSYEQYF	NA	TRBV20-1	TRBJ2-7	NA
TGTGCCAGCAGCCAAGAGCTTTTGGCTTGGGATACGCAGTATTTT	CASSQELLAWDTQYF	NA	TRBV14	TRBJ2-3	NA
TGTGCCATCAGTGGGGGCGGGACAGGATTATCTGGGGCCAACGTCCTGACTTTC	CAISGGGTGLSGANVLTF	NA	TRBV10-3	TRBJ2-6	TRBD1
TGTGCCAGCTCAGCGGGACAGGCTAATGAAAAACTGTTTTTT	CASSAGQANEKLFF	few	TRBV6-1	TRBJ1-4	TRBD1
TGCAGCGTGGCCATGGCAGGGGGCACTGGCTACACCTTC	CSVAMAGGTGYTF	NA	TRBV29-1	TRBJ1-2	TRBD1
TGCGCCAGCAGTGAAGGCCCGGGACTAGCGACTCATTTTATCGATGAGCAGTTCTTC	CASSEGPGLATHFIDEQFF	NA	TRBV10-1	TRBJ2-1	TRBD2
TGTGCCAGCAGCCAAGACGCCACGGGGAGCGGGACGCAAGAGACCCAGTACTTC	CASSQDATGSGTQETQYF	NA	TRBV4-2	TRBJ2-5	TRBD2
TGTGCCAGCAGCCCATCGGGACAGGCAGAGTACGAGCAGTACTTC	CASSPSGQAEYEQYF	NA	TRBV11-1	TRBJ2-7	TRBD1
TGCGCCAGCAGCCAAGATCGGAGTGTGAACACTGAAGCTTTCTTT	CASSQDRSVNTEAFF	NA	TRBV4-3	TRBJ1-1	NA
TGTGCTAGCAGCTTAGATAGGGGCAACAATGAGCAGTTCTTC	CASSLDRGNNEQFF	NA	TRBV7-7	TRBJ2-1	NA
TGTGCCAGCAGCCTGACAGGGGGCAGAGAAAAACTGTTTTTT	CASSLTGGREKLFF	NA	TRBV7-2	TRBJ1-4	TRBD1
TGTGCCAGGCTAGCGGAGACCTACAATGAGCAGTTCTTC	CARLAETYNEQFF	NA	TRBV6-8	TRBJ2-1	TRBD2
TGTGCCAGCAGCGTACACTCACAGGCCACTAATGAAAAACTGTTTTTT	CASSVHSQATNEKLFF	NA	TRBV9	TRBJ1-4	NA
TGCGCCAGCAGCCCAGGGACAACATACGAGCAGTACTTC	CASSPGTTYEQYF	NA	TRBV5-1	TRBJ2-7	NA
TGTGCCAGTAGTATTGGATGGCTAGCGGGCACAGATACGCAGTATTTT	CASSIGWLAGTDTQYF	once	TRBV19	TRBJ2-3	TRBD2
TGCGCCAGCAGTGGCAGGCTAACCTACAATGAGCAGTTCTTC	CASSGRLTYNEQFF	NA	TRBV10-2	TRBJ2-1	NA
TGTGCCAGCGGGAGGTTCTCTGGAAACACCATATATTTT	CASGRFSGNTIYF	NA	TRBV2	TRBJ1-3	NA
TGTGCCAGCAGCCCGACTAGCGGGTACACAGATACGCAGTATTTT	CASSPTSGYTDTQYF	NA	TRBV5-4	TRBJ2-3	TRBD2
TGTGCCACCCGGGGTGGGGGCGTTAATCAGCCCCAGCATTTT	CATRGGGVNQPQHF	NA	TRBV27	TRBJ1-5	NA
TGTGCCAGCAGCGTAGCCCAGGGTCGCGAAAAACTGTTTTTT	CASSVAQGREKLFF	NA	TRBV9	TRBJ1-4	NA
TGTGCCAGCAGTGCCCTCACCGGGACTAACACCGGGGAGCTGTTTTTT	CASSALTGTNTGELFF	NA	TRBV9	TRBJ2-2	NA
TGTGCCAGCAGTCTACTCGGGGTGGGAGCGACCGGGGAGCTGTTTTTT	CASSLLGVGATGELFF	NA	TRBV27	TRBJ2-2	NA
TGCGCCAGCAGTGAGTCTTGGTCGGGGGAGACCCAGTACTTC	CASSESWSGETQYF	NA	TRBV10-1	TRBJ2-5	NA
TGTTCCAGCAGCTCGGGATTAAAAGGCTACACCTTC	CSSSSGLKGYTF	NA	TRBV7-9	TRBJ1-2	NA
TGTGCCAGCAGTTTAGTGGGGAGCTATGGCTACACCTTC	CASSLVGSYGYTF	few	TRBV27	TRBJ1-2	NA
TGTGCCAGCAGTGCCCTGACAGGATCAGCCGGGGAGCTGTTTTTT	CASSALTGSAGELFF	NA	TRBV25-1	TRBJ2-2	NA
TGTGCCAGCAGTTTACCGCCGGGACTCTTCTCCTACGAGCAGTACTTC	CASSLPPGLFSYEQYF	NA	TRBV27	TRBJ2-7	NA
TGTGCCAGCAGCCTAGAAGGGGATCAGCCCCAGCATTTT	CASSLEGDQPQHF	NA	TRBV4-2	TRBJ1-5	NA
TGCGCCAGCAGCCAACATAATCCCGAGGAGCAGTACTTC	CASSQHNPEEQYF	NA	TRBV4-1	TRBJ2-7	NA
TGTGCCAGTGGAGGCGCTGGAAACACCATATATTTT	CASGGAGNTIYF	once	TRBV2	TRBJ1-3	NA
TGCGCCAGCAGCCAGGTGGTCGGGGACATTCAGTACTTC	CASSQVVGDIQYF	NA	TRBV4-3	TRBJ2-4	NA
TGTGCCAGCAGTCACAAACGGACAGGGGGCACTTATAGCAATCAGCCCCAGCATTTT	CASSHKRTGGTYSNQPQHF	NA	TRBV2	TRBJ1-5	TRBD1
TGTGCCAGCTTCCCCAATGGGGCCTACACTGAAGCTTTCTTT	CASFPNGAYTEAFF	NA	TRBV2	TRBJ1-1	NA